This paragraph reports one T cell receptor beta chain. It has no known antigen specificity. The sample holds no much larger clone one base away, and base qualities are not on file. The data belong to a study of blood T cells in healthy people across ages (dated by TCRdb to the mid-2010s). Study-level background: In model experiments, template switching captured about one uniquely barcoded TCR beta cDNA molecule for every two T cells. Using deep sequencing normalized with unique cDNA molecular identifiers, the study measured how TCR beta repertoire diversity changes with age. The donors were divided into four age groups: young (average around 15 years), middle-aged (over 35), aged (around 67) and long-lived (82). To avoid experimental bias, donors of different ages were spread randomly across the sequencing lanes. Using the same blood draw, the study looked at two additional independent replicas of 1 million unique cDNA reads for two donors, one aged 18 to 30 and the other aged 80 or older. Overall study outcomes, separate from this receptor: The long-lived group showed more naive CD4+ T cells, fewer expanded clones and increased TCR diversity than the aged group, suggesting age selection. Estimates of total diversity based on one million sequenced T cells were regarded as lower bounds and as underestimates. There was a strong correlation between observed TCR beta diversity and the percentage of naive T cells measured by flow cytometry. Donor CMV infection status was unknown, potentially confounding age-related changes in expanded clonotypes. Observed TCR beta diversity per million T cells fell roughly linearly with age, and a significant reduction was already apparent by age about 38. Because profiling used bulk unsorted PBMCs, naive and antigen-experienced compartments could not be compared conclusively.

The library was obtained by 5' RACE. Sequenced on an Illumina HiSeq 2500. The second PCR ran for roughly 7 to 12 cycles and used a J-beta primer mix along with a sample-barcoded 5' primer. Each TCR beta cDNA molecule received a unique molecular identifier from a template-switch 5' adaptor carrying 12 random nucleotides. At least 2.5 million CDR3-containing paired-end reads were obtained from each sample. All of the RNA was converted into first-strand cDNA using the Mint cDNA synthesis kit, with a TRBC-specific oligonucleotide serving as the primer. All cDNA was treated with uracil-DNA glycosylase and then went through a first 18-cycle PCR with the universal primers M1SS and BC2_uni_R. The study's own analysis went as follows. Each sample was normalized by randomly selecting 1 million high-quality reads, each carrying a distinct molecular identifier. Instead of being binned into consensus sequences, reads that shared molecular identifiers were thrown out. MiTCR, run with a Q25 quality threshold and the strictest error-elimination algorithm, handled CDR3 identification, clonotype clustering and error correction. A nonparametric unseen species model using Euler transformation provided a lower-bound estimate of total TCR beta diversity. The raw public data were reprocessed by TCRdb itself: fastp quality trimming at Q25, MiXCR clonotype calling, in-frame beta chains only. Merged by CDR3 protein, the rows form single entries marked with the most common genes and DNA. TCRdb's processing, not the study's, gives the V and J calls here. The table for this sample lists roughly 790,000 distinct CDR3 sequences; more than 40% of them were counted only once. The leading ten clones occupy less than 25% of the sample.

Donors were 39 systemically healthy Caucasian individuals from Russia aged roughly 6 to 90 years. Ten milliliters of peripheral blood were collected from each donor into EDTA-treated Vacutainer tubes. Ficoll-Paque density-gradient centrifugation was used to isolate PBMCs, with at least 7 million obtained per sample. Total RNA was extracted from PBMCs with Trizol reagent, with at least 6 micrograms obtained per sample. The percentages of naive CD45RAhigh/CD27high T cells were determined by flow cytometry on a PBMC aliquot from every donor. CDR1 and CDR2 are drawn from the germline V gene (reference sequence): DFQATT, SNEGSKA. The V end gives up 0 bases and the J end 0 bases, leaving 6 bases in the junction not matched to a gene. The CDR3 holds 16 amino acids from the cysteine to the phenylalanine. The read is trimmed to its CDR3 DNA, 48 bases read in frame from base 1.

Sequences were obtained from blood. This chain joins TRBV20-1 to TRBJ1-1; 8 of the junction bases match TRBD1. The source of this sequence is a woman in her fifties or sixties in good health. CDR3 loop: CSARDFQGAMNTEAFF. The DNA sequence is as follows: TGCAGTGCTAGAGATTTCCAGGGGGCGATGAACACTGAAGCTTTCTTT.